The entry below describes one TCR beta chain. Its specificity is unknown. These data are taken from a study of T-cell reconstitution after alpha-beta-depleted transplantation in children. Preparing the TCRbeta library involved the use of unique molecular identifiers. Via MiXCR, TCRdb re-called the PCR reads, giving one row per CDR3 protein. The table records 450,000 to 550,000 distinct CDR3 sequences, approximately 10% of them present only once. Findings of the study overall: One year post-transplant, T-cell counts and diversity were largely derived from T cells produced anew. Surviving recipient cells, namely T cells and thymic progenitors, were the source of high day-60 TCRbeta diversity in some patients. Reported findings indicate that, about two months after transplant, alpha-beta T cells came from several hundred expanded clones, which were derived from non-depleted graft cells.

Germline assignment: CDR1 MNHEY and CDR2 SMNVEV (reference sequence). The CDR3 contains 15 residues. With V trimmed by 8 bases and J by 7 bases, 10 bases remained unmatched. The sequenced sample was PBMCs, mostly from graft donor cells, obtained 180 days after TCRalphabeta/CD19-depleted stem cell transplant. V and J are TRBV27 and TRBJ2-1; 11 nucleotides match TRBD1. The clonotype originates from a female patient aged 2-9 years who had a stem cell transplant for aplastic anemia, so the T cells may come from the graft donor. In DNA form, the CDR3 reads TGTGCCAGCGCCTTCGGACAGGGGGCGCAGAATGAGCAGTTCTTC. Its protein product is CASAFGQGAQNEQFF.